The sequence of this T cell receptor beta chain was determined in a study of T cell responses to AZD1222 COVID-19 vaccine. Across the study: Second-dose recipients at about 4 or about 12 weeks were treated as one pooled group.

The protocol was immunoSEQ multiplex PCR, while the TCRdb copy is restricted to in-frame clones and leaves out a portion. Among about 82,000 clones listed, more than 90% were seen once. Findings and caveats of the study: White British donors predominated, females outnumbered males, and clonal diversity was possibly underestimated. No repertoire was sampled before or during the peak T cell response, only after it. Unmutated variant regions are reportedly the target of nearly half of TCRs that are spike-specific.

Turning to this clone: Its matching antigen is unknown.

The sequences come from peripheral blood, collected on day 0 of AZD1222 vaccination. This TCR was sampled from an adult in good health.

This CDR3 is CASSQMTQGGWAEAFF. CDR3 in DNA: TGCGCCAGCAGCCAGATGACACAGGGGGGGTGGGCTGAAGCTTTCTTT. The chain combines TRBV4-3 with TRBJ1-1; TRBD1 aligns across 8 bases. Losses at the gene ends were 3 bases for V and 6 bases for J; bases not matched to a gene: 12. The V gene's germline CDR1 is LGHNA and CDR2 YSLEER. The CDR3 is 16 residues long.